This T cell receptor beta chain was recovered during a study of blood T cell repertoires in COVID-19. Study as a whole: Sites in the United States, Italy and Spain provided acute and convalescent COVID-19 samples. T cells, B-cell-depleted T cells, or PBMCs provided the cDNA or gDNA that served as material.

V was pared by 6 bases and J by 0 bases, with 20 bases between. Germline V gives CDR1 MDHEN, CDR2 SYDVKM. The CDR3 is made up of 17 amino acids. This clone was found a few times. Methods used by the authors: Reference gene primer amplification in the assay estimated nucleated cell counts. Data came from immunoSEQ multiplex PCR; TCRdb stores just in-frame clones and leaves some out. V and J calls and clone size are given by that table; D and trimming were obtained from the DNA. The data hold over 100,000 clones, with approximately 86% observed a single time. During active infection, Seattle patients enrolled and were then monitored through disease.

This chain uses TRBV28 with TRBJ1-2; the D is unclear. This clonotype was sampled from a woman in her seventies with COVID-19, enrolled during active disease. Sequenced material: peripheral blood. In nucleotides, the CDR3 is TGTGCCAGCAGCTACCTCACCTTCAGGTATTCTAACTATGGCTACACCTTC. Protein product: CASSYLTFRYSNYGYTF.